Listed below are T cell receptor beta chains from one sample, sequenced in a study of T-cell reconstitution after alpha-beta-depleted transplantation in children. MiXCR was run by TCRdb on the PCR reads, yielding one entry per CDR3 protein. This sample carries roughly 500,000 distinct CDR3 sequences, around 20% of them seen once, and the ten largest clones take 2.5% to 4%. The specimen was PBMCs from the stem cell graft donor, collected from the stem cell graft. These receptors all come from a human donor who donated a stem cell graft to a child with acute lymphoblastic leukemia. The CDR3 runs from the conserved cysteine through the conserved F or W. Fields, in order: clone size, V gene, D gene, CDR3 length, J gene, CDR3 DNA, CDR3 protein. A D gene is named only where the DNA matches it firmly. The listing skips clone size in some rows; elsewhere it reads once, few, many or a size class.

>many|TRBV5-1|.|15|TRBJ2-2
TGCGCCAGCATCCCGGGACACCAAAACACCGGGGAGCTGTTTTTT
CASIPGHQNTGELFF
>.|TRBV29-1|.|12|TRBJ2-5
TGCAGCGGTGCAGGGTCACAAGAGACCCAGTACTTC
CSGAGSQETQYF
>.|TRBV20-1|TRBD2|14|TRBJ2-3
TGCAGTGCCCTAGCGGGAGTTGGCACAGATACGCAGTATTTT
CSALAGVGTDTQYF
>many|TRBV11-3|.|12|TRBJ2-2
TGTGCCAGCAGCTCTAGGACCGGGGAGCTGTTTTTT
CASSSRTGELFF
>.|TRBV20-1|.|13|TRBJ2-7
TGCAGTGCTTGCCCCTCCCAGGGCTACGAGCAGTACTTC
CSACPSQGYEQYF
>few|TRBV10-3|TRBD1|15|TRBJ2-1
TGTGCCATCAGGGGAGACAGGGAAGTAAGGAATGAGCAGTTCTTC
CAIRGDREVRNEQFF
>few|TRBV20-1|.|14|TRBJ2-5
TGCAGTGCTCCCACCGGGACTTTGAGAGAGACCCAGTACTTC
CSAPTGTLRETQYF
>.|TRBV19|.|18|TRBJ2-5
TGTGCCAGTAGTATGACCTCGCAAGGGACCGGAGTTGAAGAGACCCAGTACTTC
CASSMTSQGTGVEETQYF
>.|TRBV6-5|.|17|TRBJ2-5
TGTGCCAGCAGTTACTGGGCAGGAAATCTCCGGTCAGAGACCCAGTACTTC
CASSYWAGNLRSETQYF
>.|TRBV7-3|TRBD1|16|TRBJ1-1
TGTGCCAGCAGCTTAACCCATGACAGGGGGCGATCTGAAGCTTTCTTT
CASSLTHDRGRSEAFF
>.|TRBV24-1|TRBD2|18|TRBJ2-3
TGTGCCACCAGTGAACCCCATGGACTAGCGGGATGGGCAGATACGCAGTATTTT
CATSEPHGLAGWADTQYF
>few|TRBV14|.|14|TRBJ1-2
TGTGCCAGCAGCCAACGGGACGGGCTAGGAGGCTACACCTTC
CASSQRDGLGGYTF